One and the same sample provided the 11 T cell receptor beta chains below, sequenced in a study of CD4 T cells in relation to SARS-CoV-2 and coronaviruses. Sequencing was performed with immunoSEQ multiplex PCR; in TCRdb, only in-frame clones are kept and a portion is missing. The sample includes 25,000 to 30,000 clones, over 60% of them seen just once. For these receptors, no antigen is known. The unexposed donors gave CD4+ T cells in about 2011-2019, prior to COVID-19. After roughly 9 days of culture, CD4+ T cells were isolated. Material: CD4+ T cells from PBMCs, cultured in vitro. All receptors come from a human donor in good health.

The chain employs TRBV19 and TRBJ1-2; D is ambiguous. The CDR3 is made up of 12 amino acids. The V end lost 3 bases, the J end lost 4 bases, and 6 bases lay between the germline ends. Looked up from germline, CDR1 is LNHDA and CDR2 is SQIVND (reference sequence). CDR3 sequence (DNA): TGTGCCAGTAGTATCTCCGGCTATGGCTACACCTTC. Its protein product is CASSISGYGYTF.

This clone was counted a few times. This rearrangement joins TRBV3-1 (or the pseudogene TRBV3-2) to TRBJ2-1; a possible D gene is TRBD1 (5 bases). The CDR3 length is 14 residues. The ends were cut back, 3 bases at V and 7 bases at J, with 13 bases in the middle. Germline V gene sequence: CDR1 LGHDT, CDR2 YNNKEL (reference sequence). The CDR3 reads CASSQSRVENEQFF. The CDR3 DNA follows: TGTGCCAGCAGCCAGAGCAGGGTGGAGAATGAGCAGTTCTTC.

The chain links TRBV9 to TRBJ1-1; TRBD1 matches at 8 bases. The length of the CDR3 is 13 residues. Germline lookup yields CDR1 SGDLS and CDR2 YYNGEE. The trim removed 7 bases at V and 4 bases at J, leaving 6 bases unmatched. The CDR3 sequence: CASQGAPSTEAFF. CDR3 in DNA: TGTGCCAGCCAGGGGGCGCCGAGCACTGAAGCTTTCTTT.

The sample holds one count of this clone. The chain carries TRBV18 and TRBJ2-1; 7 bases map to TRBD1. Per germline, CDR1 KGHSH and CDR2 LQKENI. The CDR3 totals 14 residues. With V trimmed by 5 bases and J by 3 bases, 4 bases remained unmatched. CDR3: CASSSGTVYNEQFF. The CDR3 DNA reads TGTGCCAGCTCATCCGGGACAGTCTACAATGAGCAGTTCTTC.

This clone has more than one count but fewer than ten. The rearrangement uses TRBV7-9 and TRBJ1-2; D is perhaps TRBD1 (6 bases). The CDR3 loop spans 14 amino acids. Germline CDR1 and CDR2: SEHNR and FQNEAQ (reference sequence). V lost 1 base and J lost 8, with 14 bases in between. The CDR3 reads CASSLVTGTWGYTF. CDR3 DNA sequence: TGTGCCAGCAGCTTAGTCACAGGGACATGGGGCTACACCTTC.

V gene TRBV7-2 combines with J gene TRBJ1-1; 9 nucleotides line up with TRBD1. V lost 2 bases and J lost 6; bases outside the gene matches: 7. This CDR3 region has 15 residues. CDR1 is SGHTA and CDR2 is FQGNSA in the germline V gene. In DNA, the CDR3 is TGTGCCAGCAGCTTAACCCCGGGACAGGGCTCTGAAGCTTTCTTT. Translating it yields CASSLTPGQGSEAFF.

The rearrangement joins TRBV6-5 to TRBJ2-7, with 10 bases identical to TRBD1. The CDR3 runs to 14 residues. V lost 8 bases to trimming and J lost 4 bases; unmatched junction nucleotides: 8. Looked up from germline, CDR1 is MNHEY and CDR2 is SVGAGI. In DNA form, the CDR3 reads TGTGCCAGCGTACTCCGGGACAGGGGATACGAGCAGTACTTC. Translated: CASVLRDRGYEQYF.

The chain employs TRBV19 and TRBJ1-2; D unclear. Trimming took off 5 bases at V and 3 bases at J, with 16 bases between the two ends. This CDR3 is built from 15 residues. Germline-derived CDR1 and CDR2 are LNHDA and SQIVND (reference sequence). CDR3 loop: CASSPQTTGDYGYTF. In nucleotides, the CDR3 is TGTGCCAGTAGTCCGCAAACGACCGGTGACTATGGCTACACCTTC.

The chain couples TRBV19 to TRBJ2-5; D gene uncertain. Between the trimmed V and J ends, which lost 3 bases and 4 bases, there was a span of 12 bases. The germline CDR1 and CDR2 sequences are LNHDA and SQIVND (reference sequence). The CDR3 extends over 14 amino acids. CDR3 DNA: TGTGCCAGTAGTATTCGCTGGGGATCAGAGACCCAGTACTTC. Translating gives CASSIRWGSETQYF.

The genes are TRBV2 and TRBJ1-5; a possible D gene is TRBD1 (6 bases). CDR3 length: 15 amino acids. The ends were cut back, 2 bases at V and 5 bases at J, with 13 bases in the middle. CDR1 is SNHLY, CDR2 FYNNEI, per germline. Written as DNA, the CDR3 is TGTGCCAGCAGTGAAAACGGGGGCGCGTATCAGCCCCAGCATTTT. Protein product: CASSENGGAYQPQHF.

The gene calls are TRBV2 and TRBJ1-6, with D maybe TRBD1 (5 bases). Germline CDR1 and CDR2: SNHLY and FYNNEI. The CDR3 runs 17 residues. V was shortened by 0 bases and J by 6 bases, with 15 bases between the two germline ends. CDR3 amino acids: CASSEAIFAGLNSPLHF. The DNA for the CDR3 is TGTGCCAGCAGTGAAGCGATTTTTGCAGGGCTTAATTCACCCCTCCACTTT.